A selection of T cell receptor beta chains follows, all from one sample in a study of blood T cell repertoires in COVID-19. Using immunoSEQ multiplex PCR, the repertoire was profiled, and TCRdb retains in-frame clones only, with some absent. The profile shows 150,000 or so clones, about nine tenths of them singletons. Sequenced sample: PBMCs or T cells enriched from blood (not recorded which). These receptors came from a woman in her 40s who had been exposed to COVID-19. Each CDR3 is given with its conserved first and last residue. The D gene is left open where the match is weak. Size is omitted from some rows. Given values are once, few, many or a class for expanded clones.

>TRBV3-1/TRBV3-2|TRBJ2-3|NA|NA
TGTGCCAGCAGCCAAGGGATAGGGGGCACAGATACGCAGTATTTT
CASSQGIGGTDTQYF
>TRBV12-5|TRBJ2-3|NA|TRBD1
TGTGCTAGCCTGCCGGGACAGGGGTGGGCAGATACGCAGTATTTT
CASLPGQGWADTQYF
>TRBV29-1|TRBJ1-2|NA|TRBD1
TGCAGCGTTGTTTGGGACAGGTTTGGCTACACCTTC
CSVVWDRFGYTF
>TRBV4-2|TRBJ2-7|NA|NA
TGTGCCAGCAGCCAAGGGGGGCTCGCCCGCGAGCAGTACTTC
CASSQGGLAREQYF
>TRBV3-1/TRBV3-2|TRBJ1-6|NA|TRBD1
TGTGCCAGCAGCGGGACAGGGGATTCACCCCTCCACTTT
CASSGTGDSPLHF
>TRBV11-2|TRBJ2-7|NA|NA
TGTGCCAGCAGCCCCTTTCCACAGGGAGGGATCTACGAGCAGTACTTC
CASSPFPQGGIYEQYF
>TRBV5-1|TRBJ2-5|NA|TRBD1
TGCGCCAGCAGCCCCACCCCAGGGGGAGAGACCCAGTACTTC
CASSPTPGGETQYF
>TRBV9|TRBJ2-7|NA|NA
TGTGCCAGCAGCCCATTTAGCGGCCTCTCCTACGAGCAGTACTTC
CASSPFSGLSYEQYF
>TRBV18|TRBJ1-1|NA|NA
TGTGCCAGCTCACCACCGGCAGGGAACACTGAAGCTTTCTTT
CASSPPAGNTEAFF
>TRBV3-1/TRBV3-2|TRBJ1-6|NA|NA
TGTGCCAGCAGCCAAGATCTCGATTCACCCCTCCACTTT
CASSQDLDSPLHF
>TRBV4-3|TRBJ2-7|once|TRBD1
TGCGCCAGCAGCCAAGAGGGACAGGGGGTCTACGAGCAGTACTTC
CASSQEGQGVYEQYF
>TRBV6-2/TRBV6-3|TRBJ1-5|few|NA
TGTGCCAGCAGCTCAGGCCAGGGTCTTAGCAATCAGCCCCAGCATTTT
CASSSGQGLSNQPQHF
>TRBV7-9|TRBJ1-5|NA|TRBD1
TGTGCCAGCAGCTCCAATAAACTTACAGGGGCGGATCAGCCCCAGCATTTT
CASSSNKLTGADQPQHF
>TRBV5-4|TRBJ1-2|few|NA
TGTGCCAGCAGCTTGCAACAGGGCCGGGACTATGGCTACACCTTC
CASSLQQGRDYGYTF
>TRBV2|TRBJ2-2|NA|TRBD1
TGTGCCAGCAGTGGGACAGGGGCAATCACCGGGGAGCTGTTTTTT
CASSGTGAITGELFF
>TRBV4-1|TRBJ1-2|NA|TRBD1
TGCGCCAGCAGCCAAGCCCAGGACAGGGTTCATGGCTACACCTTC
CASSQAQDRVHGYTF
>TRBV15|TRBJ1-2|once|NA
TGTGCCACCAGCGGCAGCGGGTTGTGGGGCTACACCTTC
CATSGSGLWGYTF
>TRBV19|TRBJ1-2|NA|NA
TGTGCCAGTAGCCCCGGCGGGGATGGCTACACCTTC
CASSPGGDGYTF
>TRBV29-1|TRBJ2-1|NA|NA
TGCAGCGTTCGGCAGCCCGAAGGGGCCAATGAGCAGTTCTTC
CSVRQPEGANEQFF
>TRBV9|TRBJ2-7|NA|NA
TGTGCCAGCAGCGGACCCCCGGAGCAGTCCTACGAGCAGTACTTC
CASSGPPEQSYEQYF